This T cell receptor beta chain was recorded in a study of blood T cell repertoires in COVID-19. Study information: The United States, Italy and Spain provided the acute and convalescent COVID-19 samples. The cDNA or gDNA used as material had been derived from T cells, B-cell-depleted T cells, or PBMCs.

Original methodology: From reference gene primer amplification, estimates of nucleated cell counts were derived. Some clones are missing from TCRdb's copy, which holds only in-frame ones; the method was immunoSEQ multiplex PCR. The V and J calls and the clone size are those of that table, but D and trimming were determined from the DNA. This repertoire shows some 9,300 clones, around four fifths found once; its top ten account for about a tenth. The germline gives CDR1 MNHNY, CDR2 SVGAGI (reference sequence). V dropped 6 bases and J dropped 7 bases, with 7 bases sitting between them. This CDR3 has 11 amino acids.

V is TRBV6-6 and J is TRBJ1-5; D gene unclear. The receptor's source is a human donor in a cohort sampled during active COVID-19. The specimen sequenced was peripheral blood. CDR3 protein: CASRSEQPQHF. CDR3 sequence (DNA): TGTGCCAGCAGGTCCGAGCAGCCCCAGCATTTT.